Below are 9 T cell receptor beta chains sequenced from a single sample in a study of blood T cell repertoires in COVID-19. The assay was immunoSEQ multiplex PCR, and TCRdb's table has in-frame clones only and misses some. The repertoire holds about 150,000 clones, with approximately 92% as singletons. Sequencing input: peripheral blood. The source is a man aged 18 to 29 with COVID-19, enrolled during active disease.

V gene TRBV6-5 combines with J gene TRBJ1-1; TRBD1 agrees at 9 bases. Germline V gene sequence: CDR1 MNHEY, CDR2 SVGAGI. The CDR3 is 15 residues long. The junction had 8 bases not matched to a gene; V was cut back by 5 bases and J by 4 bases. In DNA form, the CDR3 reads TGTGCCAGCAGTATCCCAGGACAGGGGACCACTGAAGCTTTCTTT. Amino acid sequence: CASSIPGQGTTEAFF.

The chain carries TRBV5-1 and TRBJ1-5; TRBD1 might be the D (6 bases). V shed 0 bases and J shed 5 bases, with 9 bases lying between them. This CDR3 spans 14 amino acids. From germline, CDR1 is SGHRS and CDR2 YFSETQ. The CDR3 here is CASSLEGGDQPQHF. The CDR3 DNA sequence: TGCGCCAGCAGCTTGGAAGGGGGTGATCAGCCCCAGCATTTT.

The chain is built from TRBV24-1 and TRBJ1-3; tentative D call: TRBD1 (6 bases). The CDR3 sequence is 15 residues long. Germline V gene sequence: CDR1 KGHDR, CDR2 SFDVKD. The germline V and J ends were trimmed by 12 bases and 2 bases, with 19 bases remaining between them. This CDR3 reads CAVRSNRAAGNTIYF. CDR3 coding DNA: TGTGCCGTAAGAAGCAACAGGGCGGCTGGAAACACCATATATTTT.

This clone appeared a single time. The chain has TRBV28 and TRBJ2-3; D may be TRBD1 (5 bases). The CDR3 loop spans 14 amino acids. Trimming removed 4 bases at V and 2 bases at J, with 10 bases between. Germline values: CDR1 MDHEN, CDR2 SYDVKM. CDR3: CASSSTTDTDTQYF. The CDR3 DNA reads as TGTGCCAGCAGTTCGACGACAGACACAGATACGCAGTATTTT.

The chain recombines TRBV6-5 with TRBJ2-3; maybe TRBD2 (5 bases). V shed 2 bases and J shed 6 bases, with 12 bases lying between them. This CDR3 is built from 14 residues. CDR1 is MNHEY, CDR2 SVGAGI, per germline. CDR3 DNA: TGTGCCAGCAGTTACAGGCTAGCTGCGGATACGCAGTATTTT. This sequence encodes CASSYRLAADTQYF.

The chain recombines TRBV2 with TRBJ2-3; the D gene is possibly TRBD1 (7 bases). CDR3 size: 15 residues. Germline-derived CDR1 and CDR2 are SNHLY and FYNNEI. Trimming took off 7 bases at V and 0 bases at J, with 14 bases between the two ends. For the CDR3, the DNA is TGTGCCAGCATCGGCAGGGGGACTAGCACAGATACGCAGTATTTT. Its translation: CASIGRGTSTDTQYF.

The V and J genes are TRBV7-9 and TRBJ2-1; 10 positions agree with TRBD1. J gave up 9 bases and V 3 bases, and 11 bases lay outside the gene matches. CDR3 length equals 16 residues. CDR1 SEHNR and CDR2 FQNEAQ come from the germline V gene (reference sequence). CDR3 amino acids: CASSLTGTGEVSEQFF. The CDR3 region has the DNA TGTGCCAGCAGCTTGACCGGGACAGGGGAGGTTAGTGAGCAGTTCTTC.

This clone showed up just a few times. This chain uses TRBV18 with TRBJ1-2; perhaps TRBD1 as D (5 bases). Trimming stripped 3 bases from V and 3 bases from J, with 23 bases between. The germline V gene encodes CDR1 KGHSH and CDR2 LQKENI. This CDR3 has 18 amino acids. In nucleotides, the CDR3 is TGTGCCAGCTCACCGCTTCCGGTGCGGGGCCTCCCCTACTATGGCTACACCTTC. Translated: CASSPLPVRGLPYYGYTF.

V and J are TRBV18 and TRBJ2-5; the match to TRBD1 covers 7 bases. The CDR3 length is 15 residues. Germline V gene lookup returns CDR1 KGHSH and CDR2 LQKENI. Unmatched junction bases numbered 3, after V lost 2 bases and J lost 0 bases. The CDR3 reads CASSPTQGYQETQYF. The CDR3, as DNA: TGTGCCAGCTCACCAACACAGGGGTACCAAGAGACCCAGTACTTC.